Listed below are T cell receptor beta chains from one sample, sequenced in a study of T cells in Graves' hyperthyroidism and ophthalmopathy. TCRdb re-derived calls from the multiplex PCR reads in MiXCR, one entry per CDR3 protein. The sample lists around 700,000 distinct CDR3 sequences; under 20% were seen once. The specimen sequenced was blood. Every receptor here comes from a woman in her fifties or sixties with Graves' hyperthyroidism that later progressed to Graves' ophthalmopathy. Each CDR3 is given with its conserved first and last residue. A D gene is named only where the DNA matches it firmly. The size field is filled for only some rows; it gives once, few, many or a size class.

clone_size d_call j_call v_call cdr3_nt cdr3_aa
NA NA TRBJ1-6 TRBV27 TGTGCCAGCAGTTTAACAGTCGCCGGCCATGGTCCACCCCTCCACTTT CASSLTVAGHGPPLHF
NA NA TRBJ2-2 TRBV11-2 TGTGCCAGCAGCTTCACCTTCGGGGGCACCGGGGAGCTGTTTTTT CASSFTFGGTGELFF
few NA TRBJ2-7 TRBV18 TGTGCCAGCTCACCACCGACTGGCTACGAGCAGTACTTC CASSPPTGYEQYF
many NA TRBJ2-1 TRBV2 TGTGCCAGTAGACAGGTTAATGAGCAGTTCTTC CASRQVNEQFF
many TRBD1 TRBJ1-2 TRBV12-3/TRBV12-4 TGTGCCAGTCGGACAGGAGCTAACTATGGCTACACCTTC CASRTGANYGYTF
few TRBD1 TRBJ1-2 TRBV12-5 TGTGCTAGTGCCACCATAATTTCGGACAGGGGGAAAGGGGGCTACACCTTC CASATIISDRGKGGYTF
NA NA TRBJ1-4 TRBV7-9 TGTGCCAGCAGCTTAGGGCAGGGGTCACTTGGCGAAAAACTGTTTTTT CASSLGQGSLGEKLFF
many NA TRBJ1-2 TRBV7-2 TGTGCCAGCAGCTTAGGAGTAAGGGATGACTACACCTTC CASSLGVRDDYTF
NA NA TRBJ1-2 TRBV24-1 TGTGCCACCAGTGGGCATCGGGGAGGCTATGGCTACACCTTC CATSGHRGGYGYTF
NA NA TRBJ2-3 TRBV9 TGTGCCAGCAGCGGGCTCGGGGAGGCAGATACGCAGTATTTT CASSGLGEADTQYF
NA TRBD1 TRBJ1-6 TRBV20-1 TGCAGTGCCCTCGGGACAGGGGATTCACCCCTCCACTTT CSALGTGDSPLHF
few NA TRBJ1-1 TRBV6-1 TGTGCCAGCAGTGACCAGGGAGGGATGAACACTGAAGCTTTCTTT CASSDQGGMNTEAFF
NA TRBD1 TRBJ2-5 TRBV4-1 TGCGCCAGCACCGCAGGGGGCGAAGGGGAGACCCAGTACTTC CASTAGGEGETQYF
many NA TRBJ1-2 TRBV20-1 TGCAGTGCTAGAGATGGCTACACCTTC CSARDGYTF
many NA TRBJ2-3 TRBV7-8 TGTGCCAGCAGCTGGGGACCGGCGGATACGCAGTATTTT CASSWGPADTQYF
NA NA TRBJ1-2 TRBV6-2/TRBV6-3 TGTGCCACCCACAGGGCAACTAACTATGGCTACACCTTC CATHRATNYGYTF
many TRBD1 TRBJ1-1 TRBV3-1 TGTGCCAGCAGGGACAGGAGACAGGGGGCGGGCACTGAAGCTTTCTTT CASRDRRQGAGTEAFF
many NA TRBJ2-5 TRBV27 TGTGCCAGCGGATCCTTGGGTGAGACCCAGTACTTC CASGSLGETQYF
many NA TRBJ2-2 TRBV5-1 TGCGCCAGCAGCGAGTTTGGGGGAATCACCGGGGAGCTGTTTTTT CASSEFGGITGELFF
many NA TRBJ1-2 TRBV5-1 TGCGCCAGCAGCTTGGGGCAGGGCTGGGACTATGGCTACACCTTC CASSLGQGWDYGYTF
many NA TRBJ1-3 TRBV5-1 TGCGCCAGCAGCTTGGACAGGTCTGGAAACACCATATATTTT CASSLDRSGNTIYF
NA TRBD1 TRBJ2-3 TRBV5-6 TGTGCCAGCAGCCTCGACAGGGGGCTCACAGATACGCAGTATTTT CASSLDRGLTDTQYF
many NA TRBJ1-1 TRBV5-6 TGTGCCAGCAGCCCCCTGGGGCGGGGAGCTTTCTTT CASSPLGRGAFF
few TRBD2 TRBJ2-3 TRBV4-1 TGCGCCAGCAGCCAACCTCAGTTTCTAGCGGTAACAGATACGCAGTATTTT CASSQPQFLAVTDTQYF
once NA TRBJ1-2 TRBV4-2 TGTGCCAGCAGCCAAGTGGCGGTAGACTATGGCTACACCTTC CASSQVAVDYGYTF
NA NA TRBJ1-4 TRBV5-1 TGCGCCAGCAGCCCGTCCGGGACATTGGATGAAAAACTGTTTTTT CASSPSGTLDEKLFF
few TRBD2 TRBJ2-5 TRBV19 TGTGCCAGTAGTTGGACTAGCGGGGGCACACAAGAGACCCAGTACTTC CASSWTSGGTQETQYF
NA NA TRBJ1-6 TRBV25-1 TGTGCCAGCAGAGCCGAGGTTGGGGGGCCAAATTCACCCCTCCACTTT CASRAEVGGPNSPLHF
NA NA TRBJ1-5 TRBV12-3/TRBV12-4 TGTGCCAGCAGTTTATATTTAGGGCGGATCAATCAGCCCCAGCATTTT CASSLYLGRINQPQHF
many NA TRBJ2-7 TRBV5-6 TGTGCCAGCAGCTTTCCAGGGAAGCACGAGCAGTACTTC CASSFPGKHEQYF
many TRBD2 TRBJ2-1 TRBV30 TGTGCCTGGACTCCGGGACTAGCCGGCAATGAGCAGTTCTTC CAWTPGLAGNEQFF
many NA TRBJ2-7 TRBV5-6 TGTGCCAGCAGCTCGGCCAACTCTTACGAGCAGTACTTC CASSSANSYEQYF
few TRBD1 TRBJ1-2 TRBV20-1 TGCAGTGCTGGGACCGGGACAGTCGTCTCGGAGGGCTACACCTTC CSAGTGTVVSEGYTF
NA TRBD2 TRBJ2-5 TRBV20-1 TGCAGTGCTACACGTCCGACAGCGGGGGTTGAGACCCAGTACTTC CSATRPTAGVETQYF
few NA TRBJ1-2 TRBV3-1 TGTGCCAGCAGCCAAGATCAAGGTAGTCCGAGGGGCCCCTATGGCTACACCTTC CASSQDQGSPRGPYGYTF
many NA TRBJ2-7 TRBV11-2 TGTGCCAGCAGCTTAGTTTTAGACCGCGACGAGCAGTACTTC CASSLVLDRDEQYF
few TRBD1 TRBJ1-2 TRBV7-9 TGTGCCAGCAGCGCCTCAGGGGGCGCGGGATATGGCTACACCTTC CASSASGGAGYGYTF
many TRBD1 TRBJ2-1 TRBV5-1 TGCGCCAGCAGCCCGGGACAGGGGAGGGGGTACGTAACCAACAATGAGCAGTTCTTC CASSPGQGRGYVTNNEQFF
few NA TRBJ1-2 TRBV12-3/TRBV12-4 TGTGCCAGCAGTTTGTTGACTGATTATGGCTACACCTTC CASSLLTDYGYTF
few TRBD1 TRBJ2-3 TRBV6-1 TGTGCCAGCAGGCTGTTCAGGGACAGGCTTCGCACAGATACGCAGTATTTT CASRLFRDRLRTDTQYF
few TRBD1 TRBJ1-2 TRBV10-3 TGTGCCATCAGCGATGGACAGGGAGGTTCATGGGGCTACACCTTC CAISDGQGGSWGYTF
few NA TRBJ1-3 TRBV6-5 TGTGCCAGCAGTTACTCCTCAGGGGCCCACTCTGGAAACACCATATATTTT CASSYSSGAHSGNTIYF
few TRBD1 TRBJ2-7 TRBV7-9 TGTGCCAGCAGCCATCCCGACAGGGCCCCCTACGAGCAGTACTTC CASSHPDRAPYEQYF
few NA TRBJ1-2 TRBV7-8 TGTGCCAGCAGCTCCGACCCGGGACAATACAACTATGGCTACACCTTC CASSSDPGQYNYGYTF
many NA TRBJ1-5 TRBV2 TGTGCCAGCAGTGACCTCAGCCCCGGGCGGCAGCCCCAGCATTTT CASSDLSPGRQPQHF
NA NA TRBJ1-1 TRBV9 TGTGCCAGCAGCGCACAGGGCTGGAACACTGAAGCTTTCTTT CASSAQGWNTEAFF
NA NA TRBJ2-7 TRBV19 TGTGCCAGTAGTATTTCCGGCTCCTACGAGCAGTACTTC CASSISGSYEQYF
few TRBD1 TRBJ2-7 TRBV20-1 TGCAGTGGTGACAGGGAAGGGTACGAGCAGTACTTC CSGDREGYEQYF
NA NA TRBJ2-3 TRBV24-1 TGTGCCACCTCGGGAGGACAGGGAAAAGGAGATATGCAGTATTTT CATSGGQGKGDMQYF
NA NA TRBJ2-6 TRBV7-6 TGTGCCAGCAGCCCGAGGAGCCTCCGGGCCAACGTCCTGACTTTC CASSPRSLRANVLTF
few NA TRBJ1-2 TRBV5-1 TGCGCCAGCAGTCAGGGGAACAACTATGGCTACACCTTC CASSQGNNYGYTF
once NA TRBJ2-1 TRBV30 TGTGCCTGGAGTGCCGGCTACTCCTACAATGAGCAGTTCTTC CAWSAGYSYNEQFF
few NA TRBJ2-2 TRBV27 TGTGCCAGCAGTTTGCTCCGGGGCGAGGGGTTACCCGGGGAGCTGTTTTTT CASSLLRGEGLPGELFF
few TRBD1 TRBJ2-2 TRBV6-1 TGTGCCAGCACAGGGGGATTCGGCACCGGGGAGCTGTTTTTT CASTGGFGTGELFF
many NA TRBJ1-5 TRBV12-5 TGTGCTAGTGTTCAGGGAGGAAGCAATCAGCCCCAGCATTTT CASVQGGSNQPQHF
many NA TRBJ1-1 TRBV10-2 TGCGCCAGCAGGGAAGCAGGGCAACTGAACACTGAAGCTTTCTTT CASREAGQLNTEAFF